This passage covers 25 T cell receptor beta chains from one sample sequenced in a study of T cells in women clearing cervical HPV infection. Assay used: immunoSEQ multiplex PCR; TCRdb lists only in-frame clones, some missing. The specimen's table records 18,000 or so clones. Source material: blood buffy coat. These TCRs come from a woman between 18 and 70 years old with a cervical HPV16 infection that either progressed to CIN3+ or cleared (not recorded which).

Worth noting for this clone: The observed sequence ends 3 residues before the CDR3 terminus, with the missing tail filled in from the germline J gene. V usage is TRBV28 and J usage is TRBJ1-6; D possibly corresponds to TRBD1 (6 bases). Germline CDR1 and CDR2: MDHEN and SYDVKM. V lost 2 bases to trimming and J lost 11 bases, with 10 bases between them. The CDR3 runs to 13 residues. The DNA read from the CDR3 is TGTGCCAGCAGTTTAACAACAGGGACACCC. It encodes CASSLTTGTP. The CDR3 as a whole reads CASSLTTGTPLHF.

As to this clone: The read ends 3 residues early relative to the CDR3; the germline J gene fills the gap. This rearrangement joins TRBV2 to TRBJ2-3; 8 nucleotides line up with TRBD1. The V segment lost 1 base and the J segment 8 bases; nucleotides outside the gene matches: 2. The germline gives CDR1 SNHLY, CDR2 FYNNEI. The CDR3 contains 13 residues. The sequenced part of the CDR3 DNA is TGTGCCAGCAGTGAAGTCCAGGGGGCTACG. This encodes CASSEVQGAT. The whole CDR3 sequence is CASSEVQGATQYF.

CDR3 amino acids: CASKSGYEQYF. The CDR3 DNA, read in part, is TGTGCCAGCAAGAGCGGATACGAG. This rearrangement joins TRBV2 to TRBJ2-7; D perhaps matches TRBD2 (5 bases). Read sequence stops 3 residues before the CDR3 end, and the germline J gene provides the missing end. CDR3 length: 11 residues. Trimming cost V 7 bases and J 4 bases, with 8 bases left between them. Germline CDR1 is SNHLY and CDR2 is FYNNEI.

As for this clone: The DNA ends 3 residues before the CDR3 does, and the rest of the CDR3 is filled in from the germline J gene. The chain uses TRBV19 and TRBJ2-5; D possibly corresponds to TRBD1 (6 bases). V lost 9 bases and J 0 bases, leaving 14 bases between the germline ends. From germline, CDR1 is LNHDA and CDR2 SQIVND (reference sequence). This CDR3 has 14 residues. CDR3 sequence: CARPIYRDQETQYF. The part of the CDR3 DNA that was read is TGTGCCAGGCCTATCTACAGGGACCAAGAGACC. The full variable domain, completed using reference TRBV19 and TRBJ2-5, is DGGITQSPKYLFRKEGQNVTLSCEQNLNHDAMYWYRQDPGQGLRLIYYSQIVNDFQKGDIAEGYSVSREKKESFPLTVTSAQKNPTAFYLCARPIYRDQETQYFGPGTRLLVL.

Notes on this clone: With the read ending 3 residues before the CDR3 end, the germline J gene is used to fill in that end. This chain connects TRBV2 to TRBJ1-4, with unresolved D. The ends were cut back, 8 bases at V and 4 bases at J, with 11 bases in the middle. Looked up from germline, CDR1 is SNHLY and CDR2 is FYNNEI. This CDR3 region has 13 residues. Incomplete CDR3 DNA: TGTGCCAGCCGAAAGAACAATAATGAAAAA. Translated: CASRKNNNEK. The whole CDR3 region reads CASRKNNNEKLFF.

As for this clone: The read halts 3 residues ahead of the CDR3 end, with the missing end drawn from the germline J gene. V is TRBV20-1 and J is TRBJ2-1, with TRBD2 matching 9 bases. This CDR3 is built from 13 residues. CDR1 is DFQATT and CDR2 is SNEGSKA in the germline V gene (reference sequence). Trimming at V came to 5 bases and at J to 6 bases, leaving 5 bases not matched to a gene. The CDR3: CSAYGLASNEQFF. The covered CDR3 bases are TGCAGTGCTTATGGACTAGCGAGCAATGAG.

As for this clone: The CDR3 is cut off 3 residues early in the read; its end comes from the germline J gene. The V gene is TRBV5-8, the J gene TRBJ1-1; 9 bases align to TRBD1. The CDR3 is 15 residues long. CDR1 SGHTS and CDR2 YDEGEE come from the germline V gene. V lost 4 bases and J lost 5; bases outside the gene matches: 9. The sequenced CDR3 bases are TGTGCCAGCAGCCACGGGACAGGGACGCGGACTGAA. The encoded protein is CASSHGTGTRTE. The full CDR3 protein reads CASSHGTGTRTEAFF.

Remarks on this clone: The read comes to an end 3 residues before the CDR3 does, leaving the germline J gene to fill in the end. The chain employs TRBV11-3 and TRBJ2-7; TRBD1 agrees at 8 bases. CDR1 is SGHNT and CDR2 is YENEEA in the germline V gene. Trimming at V came to 2 bases and at J to 5 bases, leaving 8 bases not matched to a gene. The CDR3 covers 15 residues. The CDR3 loop is CASSLWQGARDEQYF. The CDR3 DNA, read in part, is TGTGCCAGCAGCTTATGGCAGGGGGCGCGGGACGAG.

Judged by frequency, this clone is medium-sized. The CDR3 extends 3 residues past the end of the read, so its final part is completed from the germline J gene. V is TRBV7-2 and J is TRBJ2-3; perhaps TRBD1 as D (5 bases). Germline V gene data show CDR1 as SGHTA and CDR2 as FQGNSA. The CDR3 is made up of 13 amino acids. Trimming stripped 1 base from V and 8 bases from J, with 10 bases between. The CDR3: CASSLDRLGTQYF. The sequenced CDR3 bases are TGTGCCAGCAGCTTAGACAGGCTCGGTACG.

To note about this clone: The CDR3 goes on 3 residues after the read ends, and that part is filled in from the germline J gene. The chain recombines TRBV28 with TRBJ2-2; tentatively, D is TRBD1 (6 bases). V was trimmed by 3 bases and J by 4 bases, leaving 15 bases between them. Germline-derived CDR1 and CDR2 are MDHEN and SYDVKM. This CDR3 is 16 amino acids long. CDR3 bases read: TGTGCCAGCAGTTTTCGTCAGGGGTCGGGCACCGGGGAG. Amino acid sequence: CASSFRQGSGTGE. The full-length CDR3 reads as CASSFRQGSGTGELFF.

As regards this clone: The CDR3 end falls 3 residues outside the read, so it is completed with the germline J gene. The V and J genes are TRBV24-1 and TRBJ2-3, with TRBD2 matching 16 bases. Germline trimming cut 4 bases from V and 1 base from J; bases unmatched to any gene: 7. The germline CDR1 and CDR2 sequences are KGHDR and SFDVKD. The CDR3 is made up of 19 amino acids. CDR3 protein: CATSDPGTSGGGRTDTQYF. Incomplete CDR3 DNA: TGTGCCACCAGTGACCCCGGGACTAGCGGGGGGGGGCGCACAGATACG.

In regard to this clone: The read finishes 3 residues shy of the CDR3 end, and the germline J gene is used to complete it. V usage is TRBV12-3 or TRBV12-4 and J usage is TRBJ2-7; D is possibly TRBD2 (7 bases). The CDR3 covers 13 residues. Trimming stripped 3 bases from V and 4 bases from J, with 10 bases between. Here the CDR3 reads CASSFGGQYEQYF. The DNA read from the CDR3 is TGTGCCAGCAGTTTCGGGGGGCAATACGAG.

With respect to this clone: The sequenced fragment ends 3 residues before the CDR3 boundary, so the rest is inferred from the germline J gene. This chain connects TRBV10-3 to TRBJ1-5, with TRBD1 as a possible D gene (5 bases). Germline assignment: CDR1 ENHRY and CDR2 SYGVKD. The CDR3 sequence is 14 residues long. Trimming cost V 2 bases and J 4 bases, with 9 bases left between them. CDR3 in amino acids: CAISEGHQNQPQHF. The covered CDR3 bases are TGTGCCATCAGTGAGGGACATCAGAATCAGCCC.

As concerns this clone: The read is 3 residues too short to cover the CDR3 end, so that end is filled in from the germline J gene. V is TRBV19 and J is TRBJ1-1, with a weak D call TRBD1 (5 bases). With 3 bases removed from V and 5 bases from J, the gap between germline ends came to 13 bases. The length of the CDR3 is 14 residues. CDR1 LNHDA and CDR2 SQIVND come from the germline V gene (reference sequence). The CDR3 region is CASSIRQGGTEAFF. CDR3 DNA (partial): TGTGCCAGTAGTATTCGTCAGGGTGGGACTGAA.

Remarks on this clone: With the read ending 3 residues before the CDR3 end, the germline J gene is used to fill in that end. The rearrangement joins TRBV20-1 to TRBJ2-5, with D tentatively TRBD1 (5 bases). This CDR3 comprises 15 residues. Germline V gene lookup returns CDR1 DFQATT and CDR2 SNEGSKA (reference sequence). V shed 3 bases and J shed 5 bases, with 19 bases lying between them. CDR3 sequence reads: CSARSLAGLGETQYF. CDR3 DNA (partial): TGCAGTGCTAGGTCTCTGGCAGGGCTAGGGGAGACC.

On this clone itself: The read gets to within 3 residues of the CDR3 end, and the germline J gene fills in the rest. The chain couples TRBV4-2 to TRBJ2-2; 16 bases fit TRBD2. Germline loops: CDR1 LGHNA, CDR2 YNFKEQ. The junction had 9 bases not matched to a gene; V was cut back by 0 bases and J by 2 bases. This CDR3 has 21 residues. CDR3 sequence reads: CASSQDPPGLAGGVNTGELFF. The part of the CDR3 DNA that was read is TGTGCCAGCAGCCAAGATCCCCCGGGACTAGCGGGGGGGGTTAACACCGGGGAG.

This clone ranks as medium-sized (0.01 to 0.1%) in terms of frequency. The read gets to within 3 residues of the CDR3 end, and the germline J gene fills in the rest. The chain carries TRBV18 and TRBJ2-3, with D possibly being TRBD1 (6 bases). V was clipped by 6 bases and J by 0 bases, with 13 bases between them. Germline V lookup: CDR1 KGHSH, CDR2 LQKENI. CDR3 length: 15 amino acids. CDR3 DNA (partial): TGTGCCAGCTCCCTTGACAGGCCAAGCACAGATACG. Translated: CASSLDRPSTDT. The CDR3, in full, reads CASSLDRPSTDTQYF. Filled out from reference TRBV18 and TRBJ2-3, the complete variable domain reads NAGVMQNPRHLVRRRGQEARLRCSPMKGHSHVYWYRQLPEEGLKFMVYLQKENIIDESGMPKERFSAEFPKEGPSILRIQQVVRGDSAAYFCASSLDRPSTDTQYFGPGTRLTVL.

A word on this clone: The CDR3 goes on 3 residues after the read ends, and that part is filled in from the germline J gene. The chain combines TRBV30 with TRBJ1-2; D is ambiguous. The CDR3 spans 14 residues. Germline V gene data show CDR1 as GTSNPN and CDR2 as SVGIG (reference sequence). The part of the CDR3 DNA that was read is TGTGCCTGGAGTGTCGCAGGAACCTACAATGAC. The encoded protein is CAWSVAGTYND. The full CDR3 is CAWSVAGTYNDYTF.

As for this clone: The read is 3 residues too short to cover the CDR3 end, so that end is filled in from the germline J gene. The V gene is TRBV18, the J gene TRBJ1-2; D is perhaps TRBD1 (5 bases). The CDR3 consists of 17 residues. CDR1 is KGHSH and CDR2 is LQKENI in the germline V gene. Incomplete CDR3 DNA: TGTGCCAGCTCACTAGGGACTAGCGGGAGGGCCTTGCGGGAC. Protein sequence: CASSLGTSGRALRD. The entire CDR3 is CASSLGTSGRALRDYTF.

A word on this clone: With the read ending 3 residues before the CDR3 end, the germline J gene is used to fill in that end. The V and J genes are TRBV28 and TRBJ2-2; weak D call: TRBD1 (6 bases). CDR3 length: 14 amino acids. Germline V gene lookup returns CDR1 MDHEN and CDR2 SYDVKM. The covered CDR3 bases are TGTGCCAGCGATCCTGGGACAACCGAGGGCGTG. Translation: CASDPGTTEGV. The CDR3 in full is CASDPGTTEGVLFF.

By frequency, this clone registers medium-sized. The read ends 3 residues early relative to the CDR3; the germline J gene fills the gap. This chain connects TRBV14 to TRBJ2-7; D is undetermined. Trimming removed 4 bases from V and 2 bases from J, with 9 bases in between. The CDR3 contains 13 residues. The germline CDR1 and CDR2 sequences are SGHDN and FVKESK. CDR3 region: CASSLSFPYEQYF. CDR3 bases read: TGTGCCAGCAGCCTTAGCTTTCCCTACGAG.

In terms of frequency, this clone is medium-sized (0.01 to 0.1%). The CDR3 is cut off 3 residues early in the read; its end comes from the germline J gene. Other nucleotide sequences in the sample specify the same CDR3. The chain links TRBV18 to TRBJ2-5; D remains unclear. Germline V lookup: CDR1 KGHSH, CDR2 LQKENI. CDR3 length equals 14 residues. V was shortened by 0 bases and J by 2 bases, with 7 bases between the two germline ends. The CDR3 is CASSPPSLQETQYF. The sequenced part of the CDR3 DNA is TGTGCCAGCTCACCACCGTCACTTCAAGAGACC. Using reference TRBV18 and TRBJ2-5 for the parts outside the CDR3, the full variable domain is NAGVMQNPRHLVRRRGQEARLRCSPMKGHSHVYWYRQLPEEGLKFMVYLQKENIIDESGMPKERFSAEFPKEGPSILRIQQVVRGDSAAYFCASSPPSLQETQYFGPGTRLLVL.

Incomplete CDR3 DNA: TGCAGCGTTGGCGGGGGGAATCAGCCC. This encodes CSVGGGNQP. The entire CDR3 reads CSVGGGNQPQHF. J is TRBJ1-5 and V is TRBV29-1; D is possibly TRBD1 (5 bases). Coverage ceases 3 residues before the CDR3 finishes, and the germline J gene fills in the end. The CDR3 runs 12 residues. V lost 4 bases and J 4 bases, leaving 8 bases between the germline ends. Germline V gene sequence: CDR1 SQVTM, CDR2 ANQGSEA.

Turning to this clone: The missing CDR3 end, 3 residues past where the read stops, is filled in from the germline J gene. The chain couples TRBV7-2 to TRBJ1-4; no firm D call. CDR3 length: 15 amino acids. The V end was cut by 6 bases, the J end by 1 base, with 12 bases between. Germline lookup yields CDR1 SGHTA and CDR2 FQGNSA. The part of the CDR3 DNA that was read is TGTGCCAGCAGTCCCCGGGGAAGAACTAATGAAAAA. Protein sequence: CASSPRGRTNEK. The entire CDR3 sequence reads CASSPRGRTNEKLFF.

As for this clone: The read finishes 3 residues shy of the CDR3 end, and the germline J gene is used to complete it. This rearrangement joins TRBV18 to TRBJ1-1; 12 bases fit TRBD1. CDR1 is KGHSH, CDR2 LQKENI, per germline. This CDR3 spans 18 amino acids. V dropped 2 bases and J dropped 6; count of bases not matched to a gene: 13. The CDR3 loop reads CASSPTRAGTGGNAEAFF. The CDR3 bases that were read are TGTGCCAGCTCACCAACAAGGGCTGGGACAGGGGGCAACGCTGAA.